The 19 T cell receptor beta chains below come from one sample, sequenced in a study of STAT5B mutations in CD4+ large granular lymphocyte leukemia. Only in-frame clones appear in the TCRdb table, and some are missing; sequencing was by immunoSEQ multiplex PCR. Here the sample spans 6,000 or so clones, about 76% being singletons. Sequenced input: PBMCs. The source is a woman between 65 and 79 years old with CD4+ T-cell large granular lymphocyte leukemia.

V gene TRBV6-5 combines with J gene TRBJ1-5; D ambiguous. Germline-derived CDR1 and CDR2 are MNHEY and SVGAGI. There are 15 residues in the CDR3. V was cut by 5 bases and J by 7 bases, with 18 bases left in between. The CDR3 DNA is TGTGCCAGCAGTCCCTGGAGGACGCCAAGGCAGCCCCAGCATTTT. Protein sequence: CASSPWRTPRQPQHF.

This clone is medium-sized in the sample. V usage is TRBV15 and J usage is TRBJ1-4, with a possible D match to TRBD1 (5 bases). Germline lookup yields CDR1 LNHNV and CDR2 YYDKDF (reference sequence). This CDR3 has 13 residues. V was cut by 3 bases and J by 8 bases, with 10 bases left in between. CDR3: CATSRGTREKLFF. The CDR3 DNA follows: TGTGCCACCAGCAGGGGGACCCGGGAAAAACTGTTTTTT. Variable domain in full (rest from reference TRBV15 and TRBJ1-4): DAMVIQNPRYQVTQFGKPVTLSCSQTLNHNVMYWYQQKSSQAPKLLFHYYDKDFNNEADTPDNFQSRRPNTSFCFLDIRSPGLGDTAMYLCATSRGTREKLFFGSGTQLSVL.

This chain uses TRBV5-3 with TRBJ2-7, with 7 bases fitting TRBD1. TRBV5-3 is marked as an open reading frame, function uncertain. The CDR3 is 18 amino acids. V lost 2 bases and J lost 2; bases outside the gene matches: 16. The CDR3 sequence: CARSLSGHRGVGAYEQYF. CDR3 sequence (DNA): TGTGCCAGAAGCTTAAGTGGTCACAGGGGCGTTGGGGCCTACGAGCAGTACTTC.

The rearrangement joins TRBV6-5 to TRBJ2-7; D may correspond to TRBD1 or TRBD2 (5 bases each). The CDR3 consists of 14 residues. With 6 bases removed from V and 3 bases from J, the gap between germline ends came to 15 bases. Germline-derived CDR1 and CDR2 are MNHEY and SVGAGI. CDR3 sequence (DNA): TGTGCCAGCAGCCCATGGGACCGGCACTACGAGCAGTACTTC. This codes for CASSPWDRHYEQYF.

J is TRBJ1-1 and V is TRBV29-1; D not certain. Germline CDR1 and CDR2: SQVTM and ANQGSEA. CDR3 length equals 13 residues. V was pared by 4 bases and J by 2 bases, with 11 bases between. The CDR3 protein is CSVVQRSNTEAFF. The CDR3 DNA reads TGCAGCGTTGTCCAAAGGTCAAACACTGAAGCTTTCTTT.

The chain links TRBV7-6 to TRBJ2-1, with TRBD2 identical over 11 bases. V shed 4 bases, J shed 14 bases, and the junction held 4 bases outside the gene matches. CDR1 is SGHVS, CDR2 FNYEAQ, per germline. The CDR3 covers 12 residues. The CDR3, as DNA: TGTGCCAGCAGCTCGACTAGCGGGGTTGAGTTCTTC. Translated: CASSSTSGVEFF.

The chain has TRBV19 and TRBJ2-3; TRBD2 matches 9 bases. The CDR3 runs to 16 residues. CDR1 LNHDA and CDR2 SQIVND come from the germline V gene (reference sequence). V shed 5 bases and J 2 bases; nucleotides not matched to a gene: 8. CDR3 protein: CASSARTSDLTDTQYF. The CDR3 nucleotides read TGTGCCAGTAGTGCCCGGACTAGCGACCTCACAGATACGCAGTATTTT.

This clone has just one count. The V and J genes are TRBV5-1 and TRBJ2-7, with D unresolved. CDR3 length: 15 amino acids. Deletions cut 4 bases from V and 1 base from J, with 15 bases between. Germline V gives CDR1 SGHRS, CDR2 YFSETQ. The CDR3 DNA is TGCGCCAGCAGCCTTGGGGTGGTCCTATCCTACGAGCAGTACTTC. This gives the protein CASSLGVVLSYEQYF.

The count of this clone is one. This rearrangement joins TRBV30 to TRBJ2-2, with D perhaps given as TRBD1 or TRBD2 (6 bases each). Trimming removed 5 bases at V and 5 bases at J, with 15 bases between. This CDR3 has 14 amino acids. Germline CDR1 and CDR2: GTSNPN and SVGIG (reference sequence). The CDR3 region has the DNA TGTGCCTGGGGGGGAGGAGGGGGTACCGGGGAGCTGTTTTTT. Translating it yields CAWGGGGGTGELFF.

The J gene is TRBJ1-1, the V gene TRBV5-4, with D tentatively TRBD1 (5 bases). V was clipped by 4 bases and J by 7 bases, with 14 bases between them. This CDR3 comprises 13 residues. CDR1 is SGHNT and CDR2 is YYREEE in the germline V gene (reference sequence). The DNA for the CDR3 is TGTGCCAGCAGCGCCACAGGCCCCTTTGAAGCTTTCTTT. This translates into CASSATGPFEAFF.

This sequence joins TRBV28 and TRBJ2-7; perhaps TRBD1 as D (5 bases). Trimming took off 6 bases at V and 7 bases at J, with 10 bases between the two ends. This CDR3 has 11 amino acids. Germline assignment: CDR1 MDHEN and CDR2 SYDVKM. CDR3 in DNA: TGTGCCAGCAGCTTCCCAGGGGAGCAGTACTTC. This translates into CASSFPGEQYF. Combining the CDR3 with reference TRBV28 and TRBJ2-7 gives the whole variable domain DVKVTQSSRYLVKRTGEKVFLECVQDMDHENMFWYRQDPGLGLRLIYFSYDVKMKEKGDIPEGYSVSREKKERFSLILESASTNQTSMYLCASSFPGEQYFGPGTRLTVT.

The rearrangement uses TRBV4-1 and TRBJ1-4; D unclear. Germline lookup yields CDR1 MGHRA and CDR2 YSYEKL. V lost 1 base and J 7 bases, leaving 13 bases between the germline ends. This CDR3 contains 15 residues. CDR3 loop: CASSQAVLAVEKLFF. CDR3 nucleotides: TGCGCCAGCAGCCAAGCCGTGTTGGCGGTTGAAAAACTGTTTTTT.

By sample share, this clone is medium-sized. V is TRBV5-4 and J is TRBJ2-7; possibly TRBD2 for D (5 bases). This CDR3 has 14 amino acids. Per the germline V gene, CDR1 is SGHNT and CDR2 is YYREEE (reference sequence). V lost 3 bases to trimming and J lost 3 bases, with 13 bases between them. CDR3 protein: CASSSSEDGYEQYF. CDR3 in DNA: TGTGCCAGCAGCTCTTCGGAGGACGGCTACGAGCAGTACTTC.

The rearrangement joins TRBV23-1 to TRBJ2-2; 9 bases match TRBD2. TRBV23-1 is classed as an ORF, of uncertain function. The CDR3 extends over 16 amino acids. J was trimmed by 7 bases and V by 1 base; bases with no gene match: 7. DNA of the CDR3: TGCGCCAGCAGTCAATTTGCGGGAGGGCCGGTCGGGGAGCTGTTTTTT. This translates into CASSQFAGGPVGELFF.

The chain links TRBV29-1 to TRBJ2-3; the match to TRBD1 covers 7 bases. The junction had 8 bases not matched to a gene; V was cut back by 6 bases and J by 2 bases. CDR3 size: 14 residues. CDR1 and CDR2 (germline): SQVTM, ANQGSEA. The CDR3 reads CSVLTGFVTDTQYF. The CDR3 nucleotides are TGCAGCGTCCTGACAGGGTTTGTCACAGATACGCAGTATTTT.

This chain connects TRBV14 to TRBJ1-1; D is possibly TRBD1 (5 bases). Trimming left V 7 bases short and J 0 bases short, with 9 bases between. There are 13 residues in the CDR3. The germline CDR1 and CDR2 sequences are SGHDN and FVKESK. This CDR3 is CASTRGLNTEAFF. The DNA of the CDR3 is TGTGCCAGCACAAGGGGCCTGAACACTGAAGCTTTCTTT.

The table lists this clone with a count of one. This sequence joins TRBV19 and TRBJ1-1; 8 bases align to TRBD1. The CDR3 runs 13 residues. With V trimmed by 8 bases and J by 7 bases, 9 bases remained unmatched. Germline V gene lookup returns CDR1 LNHDA and CDR2 SQIVND (reference sequence). DNA for the CDR3: TGTGCCAGTGCTCGGGACAGGACATTTGAAGCTTTCTTT. Encoded protein: CASARDRTFEAFF.

The chain couples TRBV7-9 to TRBJ2-1; 11 nucleotides line up with TRBD2. CDR1 is SEHNR, CDR2 FQNEAQ, per germline (reference sequence). The CDR3 contains 16 residues. Trimming cost V 2 bases and J 2 bases; bases outside gene matches: 2. The CDR3 region has the DNA TGTGCCAGCAGCTTAAGTAGCGGGGGGGCCTACAATGAGCAGTTCTTC. Translation gives CASSLSSGGAYNEQFF.

The V and J genes are TRBV2 and TRBJ1-2; D is perhaps TRBD1 (5 bases). The germline V gene encodes CDR1 SNHLY and CDR2 FYNNEI. The CDR3 covers 13 residues. V was trimmed by 0 bases and J by 4 bases, leaving 6 bases between them. CDR3 in DNA: TGTGCCAGCAGTGAAGCAGGGGCCTATGGCTACACCTTC. This codes for CASSEAGAYGYTF.